The 27 T cell receptor beta chains below all came from one sample that was sequenced in a study of cytomegalovirus exposure and HLA in healthy donors (dated by TCRdb to the late 2010s). The library came from the immunoSEQ multiplex PCR assay. TCRdb mirrors the immuneACCESS table, restricted to in-frame sequences. Some clones are absent from its copies; in checked studies, under half trace to an unresolved V gene, and the reason for the others is unknown. This sample gives 90,000 to 150,000 clones in total; roughly 88% of them show up just once. Around 6% of the sample belongs to the ten largest clones. The sample was PBMCs. These receptors originate from a woman aged 18 to 35 in good health and CMV-seropositive.

The V gene is TRBV6-5, the J gene TRBJ2-2, with D hard to call. Trimming stripped 8 bases from V and 2 bases from J, with 6 bases between. The length of the CDR3 is 12 residues. Germline CDR1 is MNHEY and CDR2 is SVGAGI. The CDR3 bases are TGTGCCAGCTCAGGAAACACCGGGGAGCTGTTTTTT. Its translation: CASSGNTGELFF.

This clone has just one count. The DNA for the CDR3 is TGTGCCAGCAGTTTTGGCTCCTCTGGAAACACCATATATTTT. It is translated as CASSFGSSGNTIYF. The chain links TRBV27 to TRBJ1-3; no clear D. The V gene lost 3 bases and the J gene lost 0 bases, with 6 bases spanning the gap. CDR3 size: 14 residues. CDR1 is MNHEY and CDR2 is SMNVEV in the germline V gene (reference sequence).

This sequence joins TRBV7-2 and TRBJ2-4; TRBD2 matches at 8 bases. This CDR3 has 17 residues. V lost 2 bases to trimming and J lost 2 bases; unmatched junction nucleotides: 8. Germline V gene sequence: CDR1 SGHTA, CDR2 FQGNSA. CDR3 in DNA: TGTGCCAGCAGCTTAAAGTGGAGCGGGAGCTCCAAAAACATTCAGTACTTC. This translates into CASSLKWSGSSKNIQYF.

This chain links TRBV5-1 with TRBJ2-5; 10 bases align to TRBD1. V was clipped by 4 bases and J by 3 bases; unmatched bases: 3. The germline V gene encodes CDR1 SGHRS and CDR2 YFSETQ. The CDR3 covers 14 residues. The CDR3: CASSTGTGEETQYF. DNA of the CDR3: TGCGCCAGCAGCACCGGGACAGGGGAAGAGACCCAGTACTTC.

The rearrangement uses TRBV7-2 and TRBJ2-7; 9 bases match TRBD1. V shed 5 bases, J shed 4 bases, and the junction held 9 bases outside the gene matches. The CDR3 extends over 15 amino acids. From germline, CDR1 is SGHTA and CDR2 FQGNSA. CDR3 sequence reads: CASSLGDRVSYEQYF. The CDR3 DNA follows: TGTGCCAGCAGCCTAGGGGACAGGGTGTCGTACGAGCAGTACTTC.

The V gene is TRBV2, the J gene TRBJ2-5, with TRBD1 as a possible D gene (5 bases). Trimming cost V 7 bases and J 2 bases, with 17 bases left between them. Germline V gives CDR1 SNHLY, CDR2 FYNNEI. The CDR3 is 15 residues long. This chain's CDR3 is CASILPGILQETQYF. The CDR3 nucleotides are TGTGCCAGCATCCTACCAGGGATCCTTCAAGAGACCCAGTACTTC.

This rearrangement joins TRBV13 to TRBJ2-5; TRBD2 aligns across 9 bases. J gave up 4 bases and V 3 bases, and 6 bases lay outside the gene matches. Germline CDR1 and CDR2: PRHDT and FYEKMQ (reference sequence). CDR3 length: 15 amino acids. The CDR3 DNA is TGTGCCAGCAGCTTTCGCGGGGGGGCAGCAGAGACCCAGTACTTC. Translated, it gives CASSFRGGAAETQYF. Full variable domain (outside the CDR3, taken from reference TRBV13 and TRBJ2-5): AAGVIQSPRHLIKEKRETATLKCYPIPRHDTVYWYQQGPGQDPQFLISFYEKMQSDKGSIPDRFSAQQFSDYHSELNMSSLELGDSALYFCASSFRGGAAETQYFGPGTRLLVL.

Only a few counts were recorded for this clone. The V and J genes are TRBV7-2 and TRBJ1-3; no firm D call. This CDR3 comprises 12 residues. In germline, CDR1 is SGHTA, CDR2 FQGNSA. V was trimmed by 3 bases and J by 3 bases, leaving 3 bases between them. The chain's CDR3 is CASSFGGNTIYF. The CDR3 nucleotides are TGTGCCAGCAGCTTCGGTGGAAACACCATATATTTT. The variable domain in full, completed from reference TRBV7-2 and TRBJ1-3, reads GAGVSQSPSNKVTEKGKDVELRCDPISGHTALYWYRQSLGQGLEFLIYFQGNSAPDKSGLPSDRFSAERTGGSVSTLTIQRTQQEDSAVYLCASSFGGNTIYFGEGSWLTVV.

This rearrangement joins TRBV23-1 to TRBJ2-4; 7 bases match TRBD1. TRBV23-1 carries the ORF label, with uncertain function. The CDR3 has 17 residues. Trimming removed 3 bases from V and 2 bases from J; junction bases left unmatched: 10. As DNA, the CDR3 is TGCGCCAGCAGTCATTACCGGGACAGAACTTCCAAAAACATTCAGTACTTC. This encodes CASSHYRDRTSKNIQYF.

The V call is TRBV30, the J call TRBJ2-7; 9 bases are shared with TRBD2. The V gene end was trimmed by 0 bases and the J gene end by 2 bases; junction bases not matched to a gene: 8. There are 16 residues in the CDR3. Germline loops: CDR1 GTSNPN, CDR2 SVGIG (reference sequence). The CDR3 sequence: CAWSVSSGVATYEQYF. The CDR3 coding sequence is TGTGCCTGGAGTGTATCTAGCGGGGTTGCAACCTACGAGCAGTACTTC.

The V call is TRBV27, the J call TRBJ2-6, with D unclear. Germline CDR1 reads MNHEY; CDR2 reads SMNVEV (reference sequence). The germline V and J ends were trimmed by 2 bases and 0 bases, with 20 bases remaining between them. CDR3 length: 20 amino acids. The CDR3 here is CASSLRFPGRTASGANVLTF. The CDR3, as DNA: TGTGCCAGCAGTTTAAGGTTTCCAGGCCGAACCGCCTCTGGGGCCAACGTCCTGACTTTC.

This chain links TRBV30 with TRBJ2-7, with TRBD2 matching 7 bases. The CDR3 is 13 amino acids. Germline assignment: CDR1 GTSNPN and CDR2 SVGIG (reference sequence). The V segment lost 4 bases and the J segment 6 bases; nucleotides outside the gene matches: 9. The CDR3 nucleotides are TGTGCCTGGACTCCGGGGGAGGGGTCCGAGCAGTACTTC. The encoded protein is CAWTPGEGSEQYF.

This sequence joins TRBV5-5 and TRBJ1-1; D is unclear. CDR3 length: 14 amino acids. Deletions cut 4 bases from V and 7 bases from J, with 17 bases between. In germline, CDR1 is SGHKS, CDR2 YYEKEE (reference sequence). The CDR3 spells CASSKNSLTGEAFF. In DNA form, the CDR3 reads TGTGCCAGCAGCAAGAACAGCTTGACCGGTGAAGCTTTCTTT.

The rearrangement joins TRBV27 to TRBJ2-1, with 13 positions matching TRBD2. Germline loops: CDR1 MNHEY, CDR2 SMNVEV (reference sequence). The J segment lost 7 bases and the V segment lost 5 bases, leaving 5 bases of the junction unmatched. This CDR3 contains 15 residues. CDR3 coding DNA: TGTGCCAGCAGTACCGGGACTAGCGGGGTTAATGAGCAGTTCTTC. Protein product: CASSTGTSGVNEQFF.

Here the CDR3 reads CASSWTGHDLYF. CDR3 DNA: TGTGCCAGCAGTTGGACAGGGCATGATCTGTACTTC. This rearrangement joins TRBV6-5 to TRBJ2-7; TRBD1 matches at 8 bases. This CDR3 contains 12 residues. The germline CDR1 and CDR2 sequences are MNHEY and SVGAGI. V trimming: 4 bases; J trimming: 12 bases; junction bases outside the gene matches: 8.

The chain combines TRBV11-2 with TRBJ1-1; 7 bases match TRBD1. V gave up 5 bases and J gave up 0 bases; unmatched junction bases: 9. In germline, CDR1 is SGHAT, CDR2 FQNNGV. The CDR3 loop spans 16 amino acids. The DNA for the CDR3 is TGTGCCAGCAGCCTTTCCGGGACAGTCATGAACACTGAAGCTTTCTTT. This sequence encodes CASSLSGTVMNTEAFF.

J is TRBJ1-2 and V is TRBV19; TRBD1 matches 8 bases. The length of the CDR3 is 15 residues. CDR1 and CDR2 (germline): LNHDA, SQIVND (reference sequence). V shed 3 bases and J 6 bases; nucleotides not matched to a gene: 9. CDR3 nucleotide sequence: TGTGCCAGTAGTATTATGTCTGGCAGGGGGCATGGCTACACCTTC. Amino acids: CASSIMSGRGHGYTF.

This clone was picked up one time. The rearrangement joins TRBV6-1 to TRBJ1-2; D possibly corresponds to TRBD1 (6 bases). CDR1 is MNHNS, CDR2 SASEGT, per germline. CDR3 size: 11 residues. The germline V and J ends were trimmed by 8 bases and 6 bases, with 10 bases remaining between them. The CDR3 region is CASSGGHGYTF. As DNA, the CDR3 is TGTGCCAGCTCGGGGGGGCATGGCTACACCTTC.

This clone was detected once. The chain uses TRBV7-9 and TRBJ2-1; no clear D. The germline V gene has CDR1 SEHNR and CDR2 FQNEAQ (reference sequence). Trimming removed 0 bases from V and 12 bases from J, with 6 bases in between. The CDR3 contains 11 residues. The CDR3 sequence: CASSLALPQFF. The CDR3 DNA reads as TGTGCCAGCAGCTTAGCCCTACCGCAGTTCTTC.

In this sample, this clone turned up once. The chain is built from TRBV5-6 and TRBJ1-2; TRBD1 matches at 9 bases. CDR1 and CDR2 (germline): SGHDT, YYEEEE. Trimming at V came to 0 bases and at J to 7 bases, leaving 7 bases not matched to a gene. The CDR3 length is 15 residues. The CDR3 DNA reads TGTGCCAGCAGCTTGGGTGGGACAGGGCCTTTTGGCTACACCTTC. The encoded protein is CASSLGGTGPFGYTF.

The chain links TRBV5-6 to TRBJ1-2; no firm D call. The CDR3 is 14 amino acids. CDR1 and CDR2 (germline): SGHDT, YYEEEE. V lost 2 bases and J lost 0, with 8 bases in between. CDR3 amino acids: CASSFSGTNYGYTF. CDR3 sequence (DNA): TGTGCCAGCAGCTTCAGTGGCACTAACTATGGCTACACCTTC.

The rearrangement uses TRBV6-6 and TRBJ2-7; D gene uncertain. V was trimmed by 7 bases and J by 3 bases, leaving 13 bases between them. The CDR3 runs to 13 residues. Germline V gene lookup returns CDR1 MNHNY and CDR2 SVGAGI (reference sequence). The CDR3 DNA follows: TGTGCCAGCACCCAGCGCCCTTACTACGAGCAGTACTTC. Translated, it gives CASTQRPYYEQYF.

The chain employs TRBV30 and TRBJ2-1; D gene ambiguous. This CDR3 spans 14 amino acids. The V gene's germline CDR1 is GTSNPN and CDR2 SVGIG (reference sequence). The V end lost 0 bases, the J end lost 2 bases, and 8 bases lay between the germline ends. The CDR3 sequence is CAWSVLDTYNEQFF. DNA of the CDR3: TGTGCCTGGAGTGTGTTAGACACCTACAATGAGCAGTTCTTC. The full variable domain, in which reference TRBV30 and TRBJ2-1 provide the parts outside the CDR3, is SQTIHQWPATLVQPVGSPLSLECTVEGTSNPNLYWYRQAAGRGLQLLFYSVGIGQISSEVPQNLSASRPQDRQFILSSKKLLLSDSGFYLCAWSVLDTYNEQFFGPGTRLTVL.

This sequence joins TRBV6-5 and TRBJ1-1, with D possibly matching TRBD1 (5 bases). Germline values: CDR1 MNHEY, CDR2 SVGAGI. This CDR3 contains 14 residues. Trimming pared 2 bases from V and 7 bases from J, leaving 14 bases between. The CDR3 DNA sequence: TGTGCCAGCAGTTACGGGGGGAACGTGGGTGAAGCTTTCTTT. Protein product: CASSYGGNVGEAFF.

V is TRBV10-1 and J is TRBJ2-3; D is uncertain. The CDR3 covers 15 residues. V gave up 3 bases and J gave up 6 bases, with 16 bases separating them. Germline CDR1 reads WNHNN; CDR2 reads SYGVQD (reference sequence). CDR3: CASSDRPGWMDTQYF. CDR3 nucleotide sequence: TGCGCCAGCAGTGATCGTCCAGGCTGGATGGATACGCAGTATTTT.

The V and J genes are TRBV18 and TRBJ2-5; TRBD1 is a possible D gene (5 bases). This CDR3 has 15 amino acids. In germline, CDR1 is KGHSH, CDR2 LQKENI. Trimming pared 3 bases from V and 5 bases from J, leaving 16 bases between. The CDR3 region has the DNA TGTGCCAGCTCACCCCAATGGGGCGGTTCGGAGACCCAGTACTTC. Its translation is CASSPQWGGSETQYF.

The CDR3 DNA reads as TGTGCCAGCAGCCCCGGGACAGGATATAGCAATCAGCCCCAGCATTTT. Translating gives CASSPGTGYSNQPQHF. V gene TRBV27 combines with J gene TRBJ1-5; 8 bases agree with TRBD1. Germline CDR1 reads MNHEY; CDR2 reads SMNVEV (reference sequence). With V trimmed by 6 bases and J by 0 bases, 7 bases remained unmatched. The CDR3 consists of 16 residues.